Shown below are 19 T cell receptor beta chains from a single sample sequenced in a study of metastatic and nonmetastatic thyroid tumors. TCRdb reanalyzed the PCR reads with MiXCR. Of 70,000 or so clones listed, 12% to 15% are singletons. Thyroid surgery was preceded by no treatment in any patient. The sequencing input was blood. The receptors shown here come from a male donor with papillary thyroid cancer or a benign thyroid nodule (not recorded which). Some clones in this sample may be carry-over from other donors' samples.

This clone has just a few counts. This sequence joins TRBV6-2 or TRBV6-3 and TRBJ2-3; 14 bases match TRBD2. Unmatched junction bases numbered 1, after V lost 4 bases and J lost 4 bases. The germline CDR1 and CDR2 sequences are MNHEY and SVGEGT. The CDR3 is made up of 15 amino acids. The CDR3 here is CASSWGLAGADTQYF. In DNA, the CDR3 is TGTGCCAGCAGTTGGGGACTAGCGGGAGCAGATACGCAGTATTTT.

This clone was detected many times. This chain links TRBV14 with TRBJ2-1; D may be TRBD2 (5 bases). Germline V gene lookup returns CDR1 SGHDN and CDR2 FVKESK. This CDR3 region has 13 residues. V lost 1 base to trimming and J lost 8 bases, with 9 bases between them. CDR3 amino acids: CASSQGLRDEQFF. The CDR3, as DNA: TGTGCCAGCAGCCAAGGACTACGAGATGAGCAGTTCTTC.

This clone was picked up many times. J is TRBJ1-2 and V is TRBV6-1; a weak D match, TRBD1 (5 bases). There are 12 residues in the CDR3. With 5 bases removed from V and 9 bases from J, the gap between germline ends came to 13 bases. CDR1 and CDR2 from the germline V gene are MNHNS and SASEGT. This CDR3 is CASSTTGVSYTF. In DNA form, the CDR3 reads TGTGCCAGCAGTACCACAGGAGTGAGCTACACCTTC.

This clone was found many times. This chain uses TRBV3-1 with TRBJ2-1, with D unresolved. The V end was cut by 4 bases, the J end by 0 bases, with 10 bases between. The germline V gene encodes CDR1 LGHDT and CDR2 YNNKEL (reference sequence). The CDR3 has 15 amino acids. The CDR3 sequence is CASSPRPGSYNEQFF. CDR3 DNA: TGTGCCAGCAGCCCACGGCCAGGCTCCTACAATGAGCAGTTCTTC.

The chain employs TRBV5-6 and TRBJ1-3; 8 bases match TRBD1. This CDR3 has 15 amino acids. The V gene end was trimmed by 6 bases and the J gene end by 2 bases; junction bases not matched to a gene: 7. CDR1 SGHDT and CDR2 YYEEEE come from the germline V gene. In nucleotides, the CDR3 is TGTGCCAGCAACCCCGCGGACAGGGCTGGAAACACCATATATTTT. It encodes CASNPADRAGNTIYF.

This clone was counted a few times. This chain links TRBV28 with TRBJ2-7; 7 positions agree with TRBD1. V shed 7 bases and J 7 bases; nucleotides not matched to a gene: 16. Germline V CDR1 and CDR2: MDHEN, SYDVKM. The CDR3 covers 15 residues. CDR3 region: CASTQGRGNFWEQYF. CDR3 DNA: TGTGCCAGCACCCAAGGCAGGGGGAACTTTTGGGAGCAGTACTTC.

This clone was found many times. V usage is TRBV7-2 and J usage is TRBJ1-6; no firm D call. The germline V gene encodes CDR1 SGHTA and CDR2 FQGNSA. The V and J ends lost 6 bases and 1 base respectively, with 4 bases between them. The CDR3 is 13 amino acids. CDR3 bases: TGTGCCAGCAGAGAATCCTATAATTCACCCCTCCACTTT. It translates to CASRESYNSPLHF.

In its sample, this clone was seen a few times. This chain connects TRBV6-1 to TRBJ2-7; D possibly uses TRBD1 or TRBD2 (6 bases each). The germline V gene has CDR1 MNHNS and CDR2 SASEGT. Trimming took off 3 bases at V and 10 bases at J, with 10 bases between the two ends. The length of the CDR3 is 11 residues. The CDR3 loop reads CASSDGGLQYV. CDR3 bases: TGTGCCAGCAGTGATGGGGGGCTTCAGTACGTC.

Many counts were recorded for this clone. The chain uses TRBV20-1 and TRBJ2-6, with 7 nucleotides matching TRBD1. The CDR3 contains 15 residues. V gave up 2 bases and J gave up 1 base; unmatched junction bases: 2. Looked up from germline, CDR1 is DFQATT and CDR2 is SNEGSKA (reference sequence). In nucleotides, the CDR3 is TGCAGTGCTAGATTGGGACAGTCTGGGGCCAACGTCCTGACTTTC. It yields the protein CSARLGQSGANVLTF.

The genes are TRBV9 and TRBJ2-7; D not certain. The CDR3 is 15 residues long. Germline V gene sequence: CDR1 SGDLS, CDR2 YYNGEE. The V end was cut by 0 bases, the J end by 0 bases, with 10 bases between. The CDR3: CASSVEPSSSYEQYF. The CDR3 DNA sequence: TGTGCCAGCAGCGTAGAGCCTTCGAGCTCCTACGAGCAGTACTTC.

This clone was seen at least ten times. The rearrangement links TRBV11-2 to TRBJ2-7; 8 bases map to TRBD1. Trimming took 0 bases from V and 6 from J; bases not matched to a gene: 7. The CDR3 covers 15 residues. Looked up from germline, CDR1 is SGHAT and CDR2 is FQNNGV. CDR3 bases: TGTGCCAGCAGCTTAGAGGCAGGGGGCGAAGCCGAGCAGTACTTC. It codes for CASSLEAGGEAEQYF. The whole variable domain, remainder taken from reference TRBV11-2 and TRBJ2-7, is EAGVAQSPRYKIIEKRQSVAFWCNPISGHATLYWYQQILGQGPKLLIQFQNNGVVDDSQLPKDRFSAERLKGVDSTLKIQPAKLEDSAVYLCASSLEAGGEAEQYFGPGTRLTVT.

This clone was recorded many times. The J gene is TRBJ1-1, the V gene TRBV29-1; D unclear. Trimming removed 2 bases from V and 0 bases from J, with 10 bases in between. CDR1 SQVTM and CDR2 ANQGSEA come from the germline V gene. The CDR3 is 14 residues long. In DNA, the CDR3 is TGCAGCGTTGAATCGTACAGCATGAACACTGAAGCTTTCTTT. Translated, it gives CSVESYSMNTEAFF.

This clone was counted many times. The chain has TRBV7-3 and TRBJ2-1; 10 nucleotides match TRBD2. This CDR3 is 13 amino acids long. Germline V gene sequence: CDR1 SGHTA, CDR2 FQGTGA. V lost 5 bases and J lost 12; bases outside the gene matches: 7. This CDR3 reads CASSLLAGEGQFF. The CDR3 DNA sequence: TGTGCCAGCAGCCTCCTAGCGGGAGAAGGGCAGTTCTTC.

This clone was counted ten times or more. This chain joins TRBV28 and TRBJ2-2; D ambiguous. Per the germline V gene, CDR1 is MDHEN and CDR2 is SYDVKM. The CDR3 loop spans 15 amino acids. V dropped 6 bases and J dropped 5 bases, with 16 bases sitting between them. The CDR3 DNA reads as TGTGCCAGCAGCCTGGACCCCATGGTTACCGGGGAGCTGTTTTTT. Translation gives CASSLDPMVTGELFF.

Points on this clone: This could be a read error, since a much larger clone is one nucleotide away. This chain connects TRBV3-1 to TRBJ1-5; 10 bases map to TRBD1. The CDR3 sequence is 20 residues long. CDR1 LGHDT and CDR2 YNNKEL come from the germline V gene (reference sequence). After removal of 4 bases from V and 0 bases from J, the junction contained 15 bases not matched to a gene. CDR3 sequence (DNA): TGTGCCAGCAGCCCCGTTCCAATCGGGACAGGGGTATATAGCAATCAGCCCCAGCATTTT. Protein sequence: CASSPVPIGTGVYSNQPQHF.

This clone was recorded many times. The chain recombines TRBV14 with TRBJ2-1; D gene unclear. V dropped 0 bases and J dropped 5 bases, with 17 bases sitting between them. The length of the CDR3 is 17 residues. From germline, CDR1 is SGHDN and CDR2 FVKESK. The CDR3, as DNA: TGTGCCAGCAGCCAAGATAGTTGGGAAACACTACACAATGAGCAGTTCTTC. Translated: CASSQDSWETLHNEQFF.

To note about this clone: The conserved final phenylalanine or tryptophan is absent from the CDR3, which likely points to a read error. This chain links TRBV12-3 or TRBV12-4 with TRBJ1-1; no clear D. This CDR3 is built from 13 residues. DNA of the CDR3: TGTGCCAGCAGTTTTAAAGGGAACACTGAGGCTTTCCTT. Translation: CASSFKGNTEAFL.

This clone came up a few times. A read error may produce the germline difference seen at one junction end. This chain uses TRBV12-3 or TRBV12-4 with TRBJ2-6; no clear D gene. This CDR3 contains 15 residues. The CDR3 sequence: CASSHIRSGSNVLTF. The CDR3 DNA follows: TGTGCCAGCAGCCACATCCGCTCTGGGTCCAACGTCCTGACTTTC.

This clone was seen a single time. The J gene is TRBJ2-7, the V gene TRBV11-3, with a weak D call TRBD2 (6 bases). The CDR3 is 15 amino acids. Germline V CDR1 and CDR2: SGHNT, YENEEA. Trimming left V 5 bases short and J 2 bases short, with 16 bases between. This CDR3 reads CASSLASPWTYEQYF. CDR3 nucleotide sequence: TGTGCCAGCAGCCTAGCGAGCCCTTGGACCTACGAGCAGTACTTC.